The 17 T cell receptor beta chains presented below share a single source sample, sequenced in a study of shared clonotypes between healthy human individuals. Profiled with immunoSEQ multiplex PCR; TCRdb holds only in-frame clones, not every one. Here the sample spans 900,000 to 1,200,000 clones, around 78% being singletons. Material for sequencing was memory CD4+ T cells from PBMCs. The sample's subset: CD45RA-negative fraction. These receptors were collected from a man between 18 and 35 years old in good health. Some clones in this sample may be carry-over from other donors' samples.

This sequence joins TRBV6-5 and TRBJ2-5; 11 bases are shared with TRBD2. CDR1 and CDR2 from the germline V gene are MNHEY and SVGAGI. Trimming at V came to 6 bases and at J to 7 bases, leaving 10 bases not matched to a gene. The CDR3 covers 15 residues. The CDR3 DNA is TGTGCCAGCAGATACACTCTTAGCGGGAGGGGGACCCAGTACTTC. It specifies CASRYTLSGRGTQYF.

The chain is built from TRBV7-9 and TRBJ2-1, with D hard to call. The V end was cut by 2 bases, the J end by 7 bases, with 9 bases between. The germline gives CDR1 SEHNR, CDR2 FQNEAQ (reference sequence). The CDR3 runs 13 residues. The CDR3, as DNA: TGTGCCAGCAGCTTATTGGCGATGAATGAGCAGTTCTTC. Amino acid sequence: CASSLLAMNEQFF.

Only a few counts were recorded for this clone. This chain joins TRBV18 and TRBJ1-4; D is unclear. Germline V gene sequence: CDR1 KGHSH, CDR2 LQKENI. V lost 1 base, J lost 0 bases, and 12 bases lay in between. This CDR3 is built from 17 residues. CDR3 loop: CASSPQGRPATNEKLFF. CDR3 nucleotides: TGTGCCAGCTCACCACAGGGTCGTCCGGCAACTAATGAAAAACTGTTTTTT.

The chain recombines TRBV28 with TRBJ1-2; D perhaps matches TRBD1 (5 bases). This CDR3 comprises 15 residues. The germline gives CDR1 MDHEN, CDR2 SYDVKM. V was trimmed by 5 bases and J by 4 bases, leaving 17 bases between them. CDR3 sequence (DNA): TGTGCCAGCAGTCCCGTAAAGGGGCACGGCTATGGCTACACCTTC. As protein: CASSPVKGHGYGYTF.

For this clone: This sample also contains other DNA sequences that code for the same CDR3. The chain is built from TRBV5-1 and TRBJ2-5; tentatively, D is TRBD1 or TRBD2 (6 bases each). Trimming took 0 bases from V and 5 from J, leaving 8 bases between them. CDR1 is SGHRS and CDR2 is YFSETQ in the germline V gene. CDR3 length: 13 amino acids. CDR3 bases: TGCGCCAGCAGCTTGGGGGGGGCCGAGACCCAGTACTTC. This sequence encodes CASSLGGAETQYF. Complete variable domain (other parts from reference TRBV5-1 and TRBJ2-5): KAGVTQTPRYLIKTRGQQVTLSCSPISGHRSVSWYQQTPGQGLQFLFEYFSETQRNKGNFPGRFSGRQFSNSRSEMNVSTLELGDSALYLCASSLGGAETQYFGPGTRLLVL.

The chain couples TRBV9 to TRBJ2-1, with 8 bases matching TRBD2. This CDR3 comprises 15 residues. The V gene's germline CDR1 is SGDLS and CDR2 YYNGEE. Trimming at V came to 1 base and at J to 7 bases, leaving 7 bases not matched to a gene. In DNA form, the CDR3 reads TGTGCCAGCAGCGTAAGCGATAGCGGGACGAATGAGCAGTTCTTC. Translation gives CASSVSDSGTNEQFF. Variable domain in full (rest from reference TRBV9 and TRBJ2-1): DSGVTQTPKHLITATGQRVTLRCSPRSGDLSVYWYQQSLDQGLQFLIQYYNGEERAKGNILERFSAQQFPDLHSELNLSSLELGDSALYFCASSVSDSGTNEQFFGPGTRLTVL.

CDR3 in amino acids: CASSPMAGGSTDTQYF. The CDR3 nucleotides are TGTGCCAGCTCACCGATGGCGGGAGGAAGCACAGATACGCAGTATTTT. J is TRBJ2-3 and V is TRBV18; 8 bases agree with TRBD2. Losses at the gene ends were 3 bases for V and 0 bases for J; bases not matched to a gene: 5. The CDR3 consists of 16 residues. Germline CDR1 KGHSH, CDR2 LQKENI.

The J gene is TRBJ1-3, the V gene TRBV2, with D hard to call. V was pared by 7 bases and J by 4 bases, with 8 bases between. The CDR3 has 12 amino acids. Germline loops: CDR1 SNHLY, CDR2 FYNNEI. The CDR3 loop reads CASTTEGNTIYF. In DNA, the CDR3 is TGTGCCAGCACTACCGAGGGAAACACCATATATTTT.

The V and J genes are TRBV4-2 and TRBJ2-3, with TRBD2 identical over 10 bases. CDR3 length equals 18 residues. Germline V CDR1 and CDR2: LGHNA, YNFKEQ. V lost 1 base, J lost 2 bases, and 9 bases stayed unmatched. The CDR3 loop is CASSQVSPLAGVTDTQYF. The CDR3 coding sequence is TGTGCCAGCAGCCAAGTTTCCCCTCTAGCGGGGGTCACAGATACGCAGTATTTT.

The V call is TRBV28, the J call TRBJ2-4; D is ambiguous. Germline V lookup: CDR1 MDHEN, CDR2 SYDVKM. This CDR3 contains 14 residues. Trimming cost V 0 bases and J 2 bases, with 5 bases left between them. The chain's CDR3 is CASSLWGTKNIQYF. CDR3 nucleotide sequence: TGTGCCAGCAGTTTATGGGGAACCAAAAACATTCAGTACTTC. Based on the CDR3 plus reference TRBV28 and TRBJ2-4, the full variable domain is DVKVTQSSRYLVKRTGEKVFLECVQDMDHENMFWYRQDPGLGLRLIYFSYDVKMKEKGDIPEGYSVSREKKERFSLILESASTNQTSMYLCASSLWGTKNIQYFGAGTRLSVL.

The chain carries TRBV5-5 and TRBJ1-4, with no clear D. V was shortened by 4 bases and J by 8 bases, with 18 bases between the two germline ends. Germline V gives CDR1 SGHKS, CDR2 YYEKEE (reference sequence). The length of the CDR3 is 15 residues. In DNA form, the CDR3 reads TGTGCCAGCAGCCCCCAAGCGGGTACCGGAGAAAAACTGTTTTTT. Translating it yields CASSPQAGTGEKLFF. The complete variable domain, with remaining parts taken from reference TRBV5-5 and TRBJ1-4, reads DAGVTQSPTHLIKTRGQQVTLRCSPISGHKSVSWYQQVLGQGPQFIFQYYEKEERGRGNFPDRFSARQFPNYSSELNVNALLLGDSALYLCASSPQAGTGEKLFFGSGTQLSVL.

This clone was seen just once. The CDR3 coding sequence is TGTGCCAGCAGTTTTCCGGGACAGGGAGGAAACGCCGGGGAGCTGTTTTTT. Protein sequence: CASSFPGQGGNAGELFF. J is TRBJ2-2 and V is TRBV28; 9 nucleotides align to TRBD1. V shed 3 bases and J 6 bases; nucleotides not matched to a gene: 11. The CDR3 spans 17 residues. The germline gives CDR1 MDHEN, CDR2 SYDVKM.

The chain carries TRBV6-5 and TRBJ2-2; TRBD2 is a possible D gene (7 bases). Germline loops: CDR1 MNHEY, CDR2 SVGAGI. CDR3 length equals 15 residues. V lost 4 bases, J lost 4 bases, and 13 bases lay in between. The CDR3 DNA sequence: TGTGCCAGCAGTTCCGGGGGGCCGGGCACCGGGGAGCTGTTTTTT. The encoded protein is CASSSGGPGTGELFF.

V is TRBV2 and J is TRBJ1-1; D not resolved. Per the germline V gene, CDR1 is SNHLY and CDR2 is FYNNEI. This CDR3 contains 11 residues. Between the trimmed V and J ends, which lost 6 bases and 8 bases, there was a span of 10 bases. The CDR3 region is CASRSGEEAFF. In DNA form, the CDR3 reads TGTGCCAGCAGGAGCGGTGAAGAAGCTTTCTTT.

This clone appeared a single time. The rearrangement links TRBV2 to TRBJ2-3; TRBD2 is a possible D gene (6 bases). The CDR3 has 13 amino acids. Germline-derived CDR1 and CDR2 are SNHLY and FYNNEI. With 7 bases removed from V and 5 bases from J, the gap between germline ends came to 13 bases. The CDR3 nucleotides are TGTGCCAGCAAGGTGGGGGGTGGAGATACGCAGTATTTT. Translating it yields CASKVGGGDTQYF.

This chain connects TRBV27 to TRBJ1-3, with D hard to call. The V end was cut by 5 bases, the J end by 2 bases, with 7 bases between. Germline V lookup: CDR1 MNHEY, CDR2 SMNVEV (reference sequence). This CDR3 spans 13 amino acids. The CDR3 coding sequence is TGTGCCAGCAGTCCAAACGCTGGAAACACCATATATTTT. Translated, it gives CASSPNAGNTIYF.

On this clone: Other DNA sequences in the sample encode the same CDR3. The V and J genes are TRBV5-1 and TRBJ1-1; 9 nucleotides align to TRBD1. The germline V gene has CDR1 SGHRS and CDR2 YFSETQ. The trim removed 0 bases at V and 4 bases at J, leaving 4 bases unmatched. The CDR3 is 15 amino acids. The DNA of the CDR3 is TGCGCCAGCAGCTTGGCACAGGGGGCGGGCACTGAAGCTTTCTTT. This translates into CASSLAQGAGTEAFF.